This T cell receptor (beta chain) was observed in a study of T cell responses to AZD1222 COVID-19 vaccine. Regarding the study as a whole: Elevations in Spike-specific TCR breadth and depth followed administration of two AZD1222 doses.

The method was immunoSEQ multiplex PCR; TCRdb's version includes in-frame clones alone and lacks a portion of them. The sample carries under 90,000 clones, roughly 85% recorded once. For this clone: The antigen is not known.

Sequencing was performed on peripheral blood, taken 28 days after the second AZD1222 dose. This TCR derives from an adult who received the AZD1222 COVID-19 vaccine.

Here the CDR3 DNA reads TGTGCCACCAGCAGAGTAGAGGGGACGGGAAACACCATATATTTT. It yields the protein CATSRVEGTGNTIYF. J is TRBJ1-3 and V is TRBV15; the D gene is possibly TRBD1 (5 bases). The CDR3 sequence is 15 residues long. The germline V gene encodes CDR1 LNHNV and CDR2 YYDKDF (reference sequence). The V gene lost 1 base and the J gene lost 4 bases, with 11 bases spanning the gap.